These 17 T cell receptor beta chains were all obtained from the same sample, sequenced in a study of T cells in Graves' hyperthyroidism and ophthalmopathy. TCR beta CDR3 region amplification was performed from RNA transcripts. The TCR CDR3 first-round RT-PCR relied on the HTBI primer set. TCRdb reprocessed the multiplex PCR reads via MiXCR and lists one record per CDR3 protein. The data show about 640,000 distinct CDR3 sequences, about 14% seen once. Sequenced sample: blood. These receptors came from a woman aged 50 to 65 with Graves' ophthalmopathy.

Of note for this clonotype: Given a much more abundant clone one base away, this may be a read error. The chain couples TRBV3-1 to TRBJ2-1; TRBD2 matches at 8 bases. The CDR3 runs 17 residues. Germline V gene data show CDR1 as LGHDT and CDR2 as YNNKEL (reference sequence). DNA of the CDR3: TGTGCCAGCAGCCAAGATTTAGCGGGGATCTCCTTCAATGAGCAGTTCTTC. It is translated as CASSQDLAGISFNEQFF.

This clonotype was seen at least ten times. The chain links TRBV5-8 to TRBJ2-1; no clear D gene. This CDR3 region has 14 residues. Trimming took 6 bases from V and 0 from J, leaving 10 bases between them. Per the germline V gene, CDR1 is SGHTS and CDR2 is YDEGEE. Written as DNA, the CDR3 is TGTGCCAGCACCCCTATAAGCTCCTACAATGAGCAGTTCTTC. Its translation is CASTPISSYNEQFF.

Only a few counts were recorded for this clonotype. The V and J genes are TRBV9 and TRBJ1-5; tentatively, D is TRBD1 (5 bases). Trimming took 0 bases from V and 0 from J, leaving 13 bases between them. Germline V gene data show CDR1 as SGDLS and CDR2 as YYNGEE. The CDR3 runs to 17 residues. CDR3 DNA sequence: TGTGCCAGCAGCGTAGGTATGGACATGGATAGCAATCAGCCCCAGCATTTT. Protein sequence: CASSVGMDMDSNQPQHF. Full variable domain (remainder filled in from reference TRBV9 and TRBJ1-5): DSGVTQTPKHLITATGQRVTLRCSPRSGDLSVYWYQQSLDQGLQFLIQYYNGEERAKGNILERFSAQQFPDLHSELNLSSLELGDSALYFCASSVGMDMDSNQPQHFGDGTRLSIL.

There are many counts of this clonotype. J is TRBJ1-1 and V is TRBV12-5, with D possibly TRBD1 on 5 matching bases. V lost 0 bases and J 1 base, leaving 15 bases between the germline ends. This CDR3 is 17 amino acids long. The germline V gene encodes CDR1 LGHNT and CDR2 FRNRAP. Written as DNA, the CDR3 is TGTGCTAGTGGTTTGGTACTCGGGGGGAGTTGGAACACTGAAGCTTTCTTT. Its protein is CASGLVLGGSWNTEAFF.

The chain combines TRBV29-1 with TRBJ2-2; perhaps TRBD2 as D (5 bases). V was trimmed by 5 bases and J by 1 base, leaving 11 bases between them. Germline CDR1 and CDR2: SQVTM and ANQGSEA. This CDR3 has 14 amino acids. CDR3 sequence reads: CSVSWRKNTGELFF. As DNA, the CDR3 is TGCAGCGTTTCCTGGAGGAAGAACACCGGGGAGCTGTTTTTT.

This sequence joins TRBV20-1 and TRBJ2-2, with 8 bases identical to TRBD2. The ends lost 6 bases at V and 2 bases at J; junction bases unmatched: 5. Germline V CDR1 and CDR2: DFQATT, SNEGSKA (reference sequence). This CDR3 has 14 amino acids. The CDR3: CSARGTRNTGELFF. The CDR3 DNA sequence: TGCAGTGCCCGTGGGACTAGAAACACCGGGGAGCTGTTTTTT.

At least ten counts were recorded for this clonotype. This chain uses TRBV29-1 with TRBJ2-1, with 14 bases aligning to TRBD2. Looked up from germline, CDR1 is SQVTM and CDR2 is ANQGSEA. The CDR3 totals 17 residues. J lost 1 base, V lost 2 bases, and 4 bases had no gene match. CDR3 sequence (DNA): TGCAGCGTTGAATCTGGGACTAGCGGGAGTTCCTACAATGAGCAGTTCTTC. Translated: CSVESGTSGSSYNEQFF.

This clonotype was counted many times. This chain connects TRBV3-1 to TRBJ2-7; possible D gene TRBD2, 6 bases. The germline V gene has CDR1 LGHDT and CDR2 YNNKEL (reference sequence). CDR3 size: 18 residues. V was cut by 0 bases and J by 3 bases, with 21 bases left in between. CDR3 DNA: TGTGCCAGCAGCCAAGATTTAGAGAGCGGGCTTTGGAACTACGAGCAGTACTTC. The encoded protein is CASSQDLESGLWNYEQYF.

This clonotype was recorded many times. CDR3 coding DNA: TGTGCCATCAAACAGGGGGCGGACACTGAAGCTTTCTTT. This encodes CAIKQGADTEAFF. The J gene is TRBJ1-1, the V gene TRBV10-3, with 9 bases fitting TRBD1. The germline CDR1 and CDR2 sequences are ENHRY and SYGVKD. V lost 7 bases to trimming and J lost 3 bases; unmatched junction nucleotides: 3. The length of the CDR3 is 13 residues.

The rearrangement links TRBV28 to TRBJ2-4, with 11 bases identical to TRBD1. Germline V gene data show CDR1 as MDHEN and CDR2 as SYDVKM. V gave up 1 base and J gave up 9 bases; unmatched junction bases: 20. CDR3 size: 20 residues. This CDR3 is CASSLLTRDRGAAGGSIQYF. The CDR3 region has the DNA TGTGCCAGCAGTTTATTAACCCGGGACAGGGGGGCAGCGGGGGGTTCCATTCAGTACTTC.

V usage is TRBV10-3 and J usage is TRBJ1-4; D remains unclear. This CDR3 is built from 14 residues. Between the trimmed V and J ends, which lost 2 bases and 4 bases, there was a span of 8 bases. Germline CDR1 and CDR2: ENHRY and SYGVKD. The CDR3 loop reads CAISEDLSNEKLFF. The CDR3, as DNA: TGTGCCATCAGTGAGGATCTCAGTAATGAAAAACTGTTTTTT.

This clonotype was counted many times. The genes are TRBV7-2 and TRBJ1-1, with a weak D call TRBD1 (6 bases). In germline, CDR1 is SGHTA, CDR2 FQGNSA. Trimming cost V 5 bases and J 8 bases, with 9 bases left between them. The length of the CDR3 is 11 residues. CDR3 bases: TGTGCCAGCAGCGACGGGACAGAAGCTTTCTTT. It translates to CASSDGTEAFF.

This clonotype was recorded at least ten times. The CDR3 nucleotides are TGCAGTGCTAGGAAGGTAGCGGGGCCGTACGAGCAGTACTTC. Its translation: CSARKVAGPYEQYF. The chain links TRBV20-1 to TRBJ2-7; 8 bases are a match to TRBD2. Germline CDR1 reads DFQATT; CDR2 reads SNEGSKA (reference sequence). V lost 3 bases and J lost 4; bases outside the gene matches: 8. The CDR3 covers 14 residues.

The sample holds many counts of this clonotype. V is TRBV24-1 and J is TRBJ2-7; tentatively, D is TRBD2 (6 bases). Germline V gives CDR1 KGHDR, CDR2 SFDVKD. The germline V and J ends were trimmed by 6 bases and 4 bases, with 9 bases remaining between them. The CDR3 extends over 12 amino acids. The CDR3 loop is CATSSGSYEQYF. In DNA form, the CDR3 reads TGTGCCACCAGTTCCGGGAGTTACGAGCAGTACTTC.

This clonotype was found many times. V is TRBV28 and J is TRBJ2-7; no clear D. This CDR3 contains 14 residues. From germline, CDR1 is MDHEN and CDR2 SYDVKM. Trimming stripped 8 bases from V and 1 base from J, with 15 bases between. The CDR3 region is CASRELGRSYEQYF. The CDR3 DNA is TGTGCCAGCCGAGAATTAGGTCGTTCCTACGAGCAGTACTTC.

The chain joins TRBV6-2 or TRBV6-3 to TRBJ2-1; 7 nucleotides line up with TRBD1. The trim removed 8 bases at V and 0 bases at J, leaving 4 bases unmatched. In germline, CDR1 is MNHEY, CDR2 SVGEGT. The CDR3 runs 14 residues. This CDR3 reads CASVGTDSYNEQFF. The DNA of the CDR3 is TGTGCCAGCGTAGGGACAGACTCCTACAATGAGCAGTTCTTC.

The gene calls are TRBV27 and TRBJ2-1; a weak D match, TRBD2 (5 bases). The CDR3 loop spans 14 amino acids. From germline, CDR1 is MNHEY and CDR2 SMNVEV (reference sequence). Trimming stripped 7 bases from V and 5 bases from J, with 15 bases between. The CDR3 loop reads CASKRVGHNNEQFF. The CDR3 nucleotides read TGTGCCAGCAAGAGGGTGGGTCATAACAATGAGCAGTTCTTC.